Listed below are T cell receptor beta chains from one sample, sequenced in a study of cytomegalovirus exposure and HLA in healthy donors. The data were produced by immunoSEQ multiplex PCR, yet TCRdb's version contains in-frame clones alone and is incomplete. The data contain tens of thousands of clones, about 67% of them singletons. Sequences were obtained from PBMCs. The receptors were gathered from a man under 40 in good health and CMV-seronegative. CDR3s include the opening cysteine and the closing phenylalanine or tryptophan. A D gene is named only where the DNA matches it firmly. Size is omitted from some rows. Given values are once, few, many or a class for expanded clones.

J | D | size | V | DNA | CDR3
TRBJ1-3 | TRBD1 | NA | TRBV5-4 | TGTGCCAGCAGCGGGACGGGGACAGACTCTGGAAACACCATATATTTT | CASSGTGTDSGNTIYF
TRBJ1-2 | TRBD1 | once | TRBV6-5 | TGTGCCAGCACCAAGGGGACAGGGGATGGCTACACCTTC | CASTKGTGDGYTF
TRBJ2-2 | NA | NA | TRBV27 | TGTGCCAGCAGTTTATACATGAACACCGGGGAGCTGTTTTTT | CASSLYMNTGELFF
TRBJ1-1 | TRBD1 | NA | TRBV5-8 | TGTGCCAGCAGCTTGGCCGTGACAGGGGTTCGGAGCACTGAAGCTTTCTTT | CASSLAVTGVRSTEAFF
TRBJ2-7 | TRBD2 | once | TRBV9 | TGTGCCAGCAGCGTAGGGACTAGCGGGAGTAGCTACGAGCAGTACTTC | CASSVGTSGSSYEQYF
TRBJ2-2 | NA | once | TRBV5-4 | TGTGCCAGCAGACCCGGGGACTTCCCGAACACCGGGGAGCTGTTTTTT | CASRPGDFPNTGELFF
TRBJ1-1 | NA | once | TRBV9 | TGTGCCAGCAGCGTAGACGAACAGGTTGAAGCTTTCTTT | CASSVDEQVEAFF
TRBJ1-2 | TRBD1 | NA | TRBV14 | TGTGCCAGCAGCGGTCTGACAGGGGCCTATGGCTACACCTTC | CASSGLTGAYGYTF
TRBJ2-3 | TRBD2 | NA | TRBV5-4 | TGTGCCAGCAGCTTGTCGCGGGGGAACACAGATACGCAGTATTTT | CASSLSRGNTDTQYF
TRBJ2-1 | TRBD2 | NA | TRBV6-1 | TGTGCCAGCAGTGGATCGTCGGGACTAGCGGGAGGGAGCTCCTACAATGAGCAGTTCTTC | CASSGSSGLAGGSSYNEQFF
TRBJ1-1 | NA | NA | TRBV10-3 | TGTGCCATCGGGGACTGGGGAGGGTACACTGAAGCTTTCTTT | CAIGDWGGYTEAFF
TRBJ2-3 | TRBD1 | few | TRBV28 | TGTGCCAGCAGTTGCCGAATCAGCTCGAAGGACAGGGGAGTGACAGATACGCAGTATTTT | CASSCRISSKDRGVTDTQYF
TRBJ2-7 | TRBD2 | few | TRBV30 | TGTGCCTGGGCCCCTAGCGGCTCCTACGAGCAGTACTTC | CAWAPSGSYEQYF
TRBJ2-7 | NA | NA | TRBV29-1 | TGCAGCGTCGCGAACAGGGCCTCCTACGAGCAGTACTTC | CSVANRASYEQYF
TRBJ2-2 | TRBD1 | NA | TRBV5-6 | TGTGCCAGCAGCCTCGGACAGGTCACCACCGGGGAGCTGTTTTTT | CASSLGQVTTGELFF
TRBJ2-3 | TRBD1 | NA | TRBV25-1 | TGTGCCAGCAGTGGGACAGGGTGGCGGGCAGATACGCAGTATTTT | CASSGTGWRADTQYF
TRBJ2-5 | NA | NA | TRBV9 | TGTGCCAGCGGCAGGGGCCGGGAGACCCAGTACTTC | CASGRGRETQYF
TRBJ1-2 | TRBD1 | NA | TRBV5-1 | TGCGCCAGCAGCTGGGACAGGGGGACAGATGGCTACACCTTC | CASSWDRGTDGYTF
TRBJ1-1 | NA | NA | TRBV5-1 | TGCGCCAGCAGCTTGGCCGGTATTAGGTGGGAGGGCACTGAAGCTTTCTTT | CASSLAGIRWEGTEAFF
TRBJ1-2 | NA | NA | TRBV19 | TGTGCCAGTAGTATTCCCCGACTCCCGACTTATCCTCCTAACTATGGCTACACCTTC | CASSIPRLPTYPPNYGYTF
TRBJ2-2 | TRBD2 | once | TRBV6-5 | TGTGCCAGCAGTTACGGAACTAGCGGGGCCGCCGGGGAGCTGTTTTTT | CASSYGTSGAAGELFF
TRBJ2-7 | TRBD1 | NA | TRBV10-1 | TGCGCCAGCAGTGCGAGGGGGACAGGGTGGGAGCAGTACTTC | CASSARGTGWEQYF
TRBJ1-1 | NA | NA | TRBV6-5 | TGTGCCAGCAGTTATTGGAAGGGGCGGACAGTTGAAGCTTTCTTT | CASSYWKGRTVEAFF
TRBJ2-2 | NA | once | TRBV4-1 | TGCGCCAGCAGCCCCCGGGGCACCGGGGAGCTGTTTTTT | CASSPRGTGELFF
TRBJ2-7 | TRBD1 | few | TRBV28 | TGTGCCAGCAGTCCCAGACAGGGGCGGGACGAGCAGTACTTC | CASSPRQGRDEQYF
TRBJ1-1 | TRBD1 | NA | TRBV7-2 | TGTGCCAGCAGTCAACCGGGACAGACGACTGAAGCTTTCTTT | CASSQPGQTTEAFF
TRBJ2-1 | TRBD2 | few | TRBV5-4 | TGTGCCAGCAGCCCTCCAGGGACTAGCGGTTACAATGAGCAGTTCTTC | CASSPPGTSGYNEQFF
TRBJ2-3 | TRBD1 | NA | TRBV6-5 | TGTGCCAGCAGAACAGGGGCAGATACGCAGTATTTT | CASRTGADTQYF
TRBJ2-7 | TRBD1 | NA | TRBV29-1 | TGCAGCGTAAAAGGACAGGGGTCAGCCTACGAGCAGTACTTC | CSVKGQGSAYEQYF
TRBJ2-3 | NA | NA | TRBV6-5 | TGTGCCAGCAGTTACTCCCCAGGAGATACGCAGTATTTT | CASSYSPGDTQYF
TRBJ2-1 | TRBD1 | few | TRBV5-8 | TGTGCCAGCAGCTTTGGGACAGGGGGTAATGAGCAGTTCTTC | CASSFGTGGNEQFF
TRBJ1-6 | TRBD1 | NA | TRBV6-5 | TGTGCCAGCAGGTCCGGGACAGGGGTAACACCCCTCCACTTT | CASRSGTGVTPLHF
TRBJ1-2 | NA | few | TRBV6-4 | TGTGCCAGCAGTGACTCGAGTTTCCGGGGTCGGGGTGGCTACACCTTC | CASSDSSFRGRGGYTF
TRBJ2-6 | NA | NA | TRBV19 | TGTGCCAGTAGTATACGGGTTGCTGGGGCCAACGTCCTGACTTTC | CASSIRVAGANVLTF
TRBJ2-7 | NA | few | TRBV10-3 | TGTGCCATCAGTGCGTCGGGTAGCGACGAGCAGTACTTC | CAISASGSDEQYF
TRBJ2-7 | TRBD1 | NA | TRBV4-2 | TGTGCCAGCAGCCATTATATGTCCGGGACAGGGGATTCCTACGAGCAGTACTTC | CASSHYMSGTGDSYEQYF
TRBJ1-1 | NA | NA | TRBV6-6 | TGTGCCAGCAGTTTTACAGGGAACACTGAAGCTTTCTTT | CASSFTGNTEAFF
TRBJ2-3 | TRBD2 | NA | TRBV9 | TGTGCCAGCAGCGTGACTAGCGGGCTCACAGATACGCAGTATTTT | CASSVTSGLTDTQYF
TRBJ2-7 | TRBD1 | few | TRBV19 | TGTGCCAGTAGTACCACAGGGGGCAGATCGGACGAGCAGTACTTC | CASSTTGGRSDEQYF
TRBJ2-7 | NA | NA | TRBV28 | TGTGCCAGCAGTGGGCCAGGAACCTACGAGCAGTACTTC | CASSGPGTYEQYF
TRBJ2-7 | TRBD1 | once | TRBV27 | TGTGCCAGCAGTCCCGGGACAGAGCCCTACGAGCAGTACTTC | CASSPGTEPYEQYF
TRBJ1-6 | NA | NA | TRBV6-5 | TGTGCCAGCAGTTACGACAGGAGAGATTCACCCCTCCACTTT | CASSYDRRDSPLHF
TRBJ2-4 | TRBD1 | NA | TRBV28 | TGTGCCAGCAGTTCCGACCCAACAGGGGGCTCGGACATTCAGTACTTC | CASSSDPTGGSDIQYF
TRBJ1-2 | NA | NA | TRBV25-1 | TGTGCCAGCGGAGACGGCCTCCGGGACTATGGCTACACCTTC | CASGDGLRDYGYTF
TRBJ2-2 | TRBD1 | NA | TRBV7-9 | TGTGCCAGCAGCTTCCGACAGGGAGCCGGGGAGCTGTTTTTT | CASSFRQGAGELFF
TRBJ1-2 | NA | NA | TRBV27 | TGTGCCAGCAGTCCGGGACTGAGTAACTATGGCTACACCTTC | CASSPGLSNYGYTF